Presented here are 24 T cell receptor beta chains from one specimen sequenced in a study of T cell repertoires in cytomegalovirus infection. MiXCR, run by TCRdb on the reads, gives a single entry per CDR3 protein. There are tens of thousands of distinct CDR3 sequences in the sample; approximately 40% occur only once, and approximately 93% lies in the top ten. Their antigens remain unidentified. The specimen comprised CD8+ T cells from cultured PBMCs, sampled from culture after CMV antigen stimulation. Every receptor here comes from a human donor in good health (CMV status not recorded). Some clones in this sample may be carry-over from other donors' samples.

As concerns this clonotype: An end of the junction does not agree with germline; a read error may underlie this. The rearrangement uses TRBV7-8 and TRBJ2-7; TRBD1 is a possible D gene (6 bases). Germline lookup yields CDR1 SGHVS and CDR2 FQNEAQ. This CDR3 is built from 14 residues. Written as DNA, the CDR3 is TGTGCCAGCAGTCAGGGGACGCCGAGCAACGAGCCGTACTTC. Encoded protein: CASSQGTPSNEPYF.

The DNA of the CDR3 is TGTGCCAGCAGCTTCCTAAATGAAAAACTGTTTTTT. Amino acid sequence: CASSFLNEKLFF. The V gene is TRBV7-6, the J gene TRBJ1-4; D not certain. Germline CDR1 SGHVS, CDR2 FNYEAQ. This CDR3 spans 12 amino acids. Trimming pared 3 bases from V and 5 bases from J, leaving 4 bases between.

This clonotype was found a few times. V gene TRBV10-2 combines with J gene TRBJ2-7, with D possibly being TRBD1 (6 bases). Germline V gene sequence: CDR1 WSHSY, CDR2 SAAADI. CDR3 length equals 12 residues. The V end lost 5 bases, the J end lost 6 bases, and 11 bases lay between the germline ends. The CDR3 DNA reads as TGCGCCAGCAGTCTAACAGGGTCCGAGCAGTACTTC. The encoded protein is CASSLTGSEQYF.

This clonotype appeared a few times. The CDR3 is CASSLYLPEDTQYF. The CDR3 region has the DNA TGTGCCAGCAGCTTATATCTCCCGGAGGATACGCAGTATTTT. The chain links TRBV7-8 to TRBJ2-3; no definite D call. The germline V and J ends were trimmed by 2 bases and 6 bases, with 12 bases remaining between them. Germline V CDR1 and CDR2: SGHVS, FQNEAQ. This CDR3 has 14 amino acids.

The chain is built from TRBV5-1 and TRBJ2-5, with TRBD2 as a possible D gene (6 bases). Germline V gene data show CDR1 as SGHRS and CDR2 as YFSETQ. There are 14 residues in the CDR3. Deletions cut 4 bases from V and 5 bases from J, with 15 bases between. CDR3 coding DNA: TGCGCCAGCAGCCCCGCGGGACCCTGGGAGACCCAGTACTTC. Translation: CASSPAGPWETQYF.

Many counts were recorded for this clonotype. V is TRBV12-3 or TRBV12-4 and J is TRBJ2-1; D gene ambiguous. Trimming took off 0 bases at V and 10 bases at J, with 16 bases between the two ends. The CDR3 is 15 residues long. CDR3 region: CASSLALFPLTEQFF. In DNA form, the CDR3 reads TGTGCCAGCAGTTTAGCGCTATTCCCGCTCACCGAGCAGTTCTTC.

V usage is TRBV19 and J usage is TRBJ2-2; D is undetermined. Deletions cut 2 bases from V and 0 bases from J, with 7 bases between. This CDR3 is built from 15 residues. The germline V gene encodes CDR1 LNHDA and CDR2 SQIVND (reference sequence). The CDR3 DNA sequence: TGTGCCAGTAGTATATTCACCGCGAACACCGGGGAGCTGTTTTTT. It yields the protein CASSIFTANTGELFF.

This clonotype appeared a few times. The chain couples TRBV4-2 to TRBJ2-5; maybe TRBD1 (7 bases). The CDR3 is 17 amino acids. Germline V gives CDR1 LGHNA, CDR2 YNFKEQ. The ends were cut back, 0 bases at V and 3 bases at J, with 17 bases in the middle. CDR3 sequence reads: CASSQDGVRGAEETQYF. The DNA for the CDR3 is TGTGCCAGCAGCCAAGATGGTGTCAGGGGGGCCGAAGAGACCCAGTACTTC.

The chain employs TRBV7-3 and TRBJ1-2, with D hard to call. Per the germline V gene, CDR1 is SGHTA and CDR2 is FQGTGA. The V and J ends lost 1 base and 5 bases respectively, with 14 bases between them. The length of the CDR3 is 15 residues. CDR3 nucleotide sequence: TGTGCCAGCAGCTTAAGTCCAGGTCTCGGTTATGGCTACACCTTC. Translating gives CASSLSPGLGYGYTF.

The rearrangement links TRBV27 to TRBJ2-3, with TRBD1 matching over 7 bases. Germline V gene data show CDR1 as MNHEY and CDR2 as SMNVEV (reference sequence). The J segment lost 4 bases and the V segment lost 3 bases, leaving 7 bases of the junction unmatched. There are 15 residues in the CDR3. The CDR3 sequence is CASSFIDRASDTQYF. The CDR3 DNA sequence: TGTGCCAGCAGTTTTATTGACAGGGCCTCAGATACGCAGTATTTT.

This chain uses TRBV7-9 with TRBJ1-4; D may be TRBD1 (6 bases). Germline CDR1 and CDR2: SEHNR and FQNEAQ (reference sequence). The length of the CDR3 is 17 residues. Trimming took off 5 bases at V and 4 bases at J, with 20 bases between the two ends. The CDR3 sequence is CASSTLTQGRGNEKLFF. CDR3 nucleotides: TGTGCCAGCAGCACCCTGACACAGGGTCGGGGTAATGAAAAACTGTTTTTT.

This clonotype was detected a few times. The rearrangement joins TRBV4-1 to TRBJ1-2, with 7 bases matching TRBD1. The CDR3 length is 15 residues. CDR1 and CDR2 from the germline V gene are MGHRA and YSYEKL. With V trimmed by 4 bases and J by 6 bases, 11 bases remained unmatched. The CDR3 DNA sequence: TGCGCCAGCAGCCCTCGACAGGGACTTTCGGATGGCTACACCTTC. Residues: CASSPRQGLSDGYTF.

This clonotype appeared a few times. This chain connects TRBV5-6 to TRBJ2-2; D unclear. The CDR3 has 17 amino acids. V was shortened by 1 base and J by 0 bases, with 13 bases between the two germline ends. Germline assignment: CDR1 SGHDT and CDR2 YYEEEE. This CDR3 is CASSLLMRGSNTGELFF. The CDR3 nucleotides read TGTGCCAGCAGCTTGTTAATGAGAGGTTCGAACACCGGGGAGCTGTTTTTT.

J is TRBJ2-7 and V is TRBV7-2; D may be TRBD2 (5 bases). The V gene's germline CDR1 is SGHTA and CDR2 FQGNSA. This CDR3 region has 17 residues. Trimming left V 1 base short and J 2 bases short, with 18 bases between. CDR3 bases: TGTGCCAGCAGCTTAGAGGAACGGGGAAAATTCACCTACGAGCAGTACTTC. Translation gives CASSLEERGKFTYEQYF.

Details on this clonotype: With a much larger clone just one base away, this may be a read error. The chain's CDR3 is CANSSPNWEGRNSPLHF. The CDR3 bases are TGTGCCAACAGCTCGCCTAATTGGGAGGGGAGGAATTCACCCCTCCACTTT. The chain recombines TRBV7-6 with TRBJ1-6; tentatively, D is TRBD1 (5 bases). CDR1 is SGHVS and CDR2 is FNYEAQ in the germline V gene. This CDR3 comprises 17 residues.

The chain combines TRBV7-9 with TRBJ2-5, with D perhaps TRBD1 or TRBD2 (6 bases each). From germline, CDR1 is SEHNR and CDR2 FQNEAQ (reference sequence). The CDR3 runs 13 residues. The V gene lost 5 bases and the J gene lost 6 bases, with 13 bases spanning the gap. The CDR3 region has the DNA TGTGCCAGCAGCCCTGGGGGCGGGAAGACCCAGTACTTC. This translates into CASSPGGGKTQYF.

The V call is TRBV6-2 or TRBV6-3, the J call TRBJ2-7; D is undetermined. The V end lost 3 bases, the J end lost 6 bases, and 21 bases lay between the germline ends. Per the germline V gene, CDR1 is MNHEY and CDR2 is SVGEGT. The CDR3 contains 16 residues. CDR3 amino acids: CASSYGRSIGSPEQYF. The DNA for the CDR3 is TGTGCCAGCAGTTATGGTCGGTCCATCGGATCTCCCGAGCAGTACTTC.

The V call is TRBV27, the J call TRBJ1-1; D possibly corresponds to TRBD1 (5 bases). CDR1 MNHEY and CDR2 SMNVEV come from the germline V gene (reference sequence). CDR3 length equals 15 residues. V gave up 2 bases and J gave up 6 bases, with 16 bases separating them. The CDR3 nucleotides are TGTGCCAGCAGTTTACGGGGGGAGCGGGTTTCTGAAGCTTTCTTT. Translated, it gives CASSLRGERVSEAFF.

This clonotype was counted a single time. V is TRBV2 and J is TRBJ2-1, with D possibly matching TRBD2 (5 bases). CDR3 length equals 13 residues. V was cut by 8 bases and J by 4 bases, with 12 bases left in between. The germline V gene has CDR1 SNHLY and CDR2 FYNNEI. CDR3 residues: CASGSGFYNEQFF. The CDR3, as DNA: TGTGCCAGCGGCTCGGGATTTTACAATGAGCAGTTCTTC.

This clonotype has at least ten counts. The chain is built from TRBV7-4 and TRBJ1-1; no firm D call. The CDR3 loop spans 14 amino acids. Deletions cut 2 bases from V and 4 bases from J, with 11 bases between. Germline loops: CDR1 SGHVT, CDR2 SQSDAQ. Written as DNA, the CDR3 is TGTGCCAGCAGCTTACTCCTCCCCAGCACTGAAGCTTTCTTT. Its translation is CASSLLLPSTEAFF.

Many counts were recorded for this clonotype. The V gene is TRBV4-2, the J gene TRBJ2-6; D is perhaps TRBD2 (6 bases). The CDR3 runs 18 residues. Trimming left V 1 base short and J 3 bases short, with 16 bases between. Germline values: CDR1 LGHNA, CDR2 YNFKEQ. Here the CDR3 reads CASSQGLDGGGGANVLTF. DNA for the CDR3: TGTGCCAGCAGCCAAGGGTTGGACGGGGGTGGTGGGGCCAACGTCCTGACTTTC.

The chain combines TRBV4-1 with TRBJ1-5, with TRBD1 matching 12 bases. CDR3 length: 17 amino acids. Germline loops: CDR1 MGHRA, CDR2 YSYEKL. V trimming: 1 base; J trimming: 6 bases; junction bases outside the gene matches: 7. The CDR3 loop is CASSQVGTGGLSQPQHF. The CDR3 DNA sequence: TGCGCCAGCAGCCAAGTCGGGACAGGGGGCTTAAGTCAGCCCCAGCATTTT.

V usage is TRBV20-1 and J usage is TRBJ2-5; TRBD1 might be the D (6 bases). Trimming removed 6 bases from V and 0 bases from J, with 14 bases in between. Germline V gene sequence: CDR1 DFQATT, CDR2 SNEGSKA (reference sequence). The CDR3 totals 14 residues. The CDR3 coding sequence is TGCAGTGCAAGGGGACATCCGGACCAAGAGACCCAGTACTTC. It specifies CSARGHPDQETQYF.

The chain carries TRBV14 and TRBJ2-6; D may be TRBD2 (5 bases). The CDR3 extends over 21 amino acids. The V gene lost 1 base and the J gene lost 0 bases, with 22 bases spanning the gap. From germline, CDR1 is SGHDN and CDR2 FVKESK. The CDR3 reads CASSQVKLATRASSGANVLTF. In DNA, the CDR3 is TGTGCCAGCAGCCAAGTTAAACTGGCTACGAGGGCCTCCTCTGGGGCCAACGTCCTGACTTTC. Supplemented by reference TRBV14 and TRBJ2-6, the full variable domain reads EAGVTQFPSHSVIEKGQTVTLRCDPISGHDNLYWYRRVMGKEIKFLLHFVKESKQDESGMPNNRFLAERTGGTYSTLKVQPAELEDSGVYFCASSQVKLATRASSGANVLTFGAGSRLTVL.